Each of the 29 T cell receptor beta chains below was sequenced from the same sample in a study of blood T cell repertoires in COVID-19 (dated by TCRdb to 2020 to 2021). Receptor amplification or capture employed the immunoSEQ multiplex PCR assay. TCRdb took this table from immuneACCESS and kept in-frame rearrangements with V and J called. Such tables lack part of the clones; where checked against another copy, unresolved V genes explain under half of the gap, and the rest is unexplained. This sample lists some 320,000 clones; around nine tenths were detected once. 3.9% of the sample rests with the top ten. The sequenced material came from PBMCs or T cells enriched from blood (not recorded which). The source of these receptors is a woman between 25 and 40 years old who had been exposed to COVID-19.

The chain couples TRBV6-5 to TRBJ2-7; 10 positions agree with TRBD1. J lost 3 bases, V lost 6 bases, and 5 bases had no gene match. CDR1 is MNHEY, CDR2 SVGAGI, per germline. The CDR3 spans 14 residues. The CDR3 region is CASSRDRGLYEQYF. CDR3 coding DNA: TGTGCCAGCAGCCGGGACAGGGGACTCTACGAGCAGTACTTC.

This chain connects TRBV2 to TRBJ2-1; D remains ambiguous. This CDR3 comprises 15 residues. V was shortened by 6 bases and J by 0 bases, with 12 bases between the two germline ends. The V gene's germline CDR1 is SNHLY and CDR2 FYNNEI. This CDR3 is CASRLIKSSYNEQFF. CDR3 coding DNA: TGTGCCAGCAGACTAATCAAGAGCTCCTACAATGAGCAGTTCTTC.

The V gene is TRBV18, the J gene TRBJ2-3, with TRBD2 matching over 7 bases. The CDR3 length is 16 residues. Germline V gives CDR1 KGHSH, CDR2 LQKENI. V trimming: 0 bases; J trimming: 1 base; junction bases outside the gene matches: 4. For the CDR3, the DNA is TGTGCCAGCTCACCACCCACGAGCGGGGGCACAGATACGCAGTATTTT. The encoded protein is CASSPPTSGGTDTQYF.

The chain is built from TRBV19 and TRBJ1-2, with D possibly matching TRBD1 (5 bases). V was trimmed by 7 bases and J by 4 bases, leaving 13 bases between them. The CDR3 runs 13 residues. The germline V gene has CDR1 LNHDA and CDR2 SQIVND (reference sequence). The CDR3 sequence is CASTWGLPYGYTF. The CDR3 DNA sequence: TGTGCCAGTACCTGGGGACTCCCCTATGGCTACACCTTC.

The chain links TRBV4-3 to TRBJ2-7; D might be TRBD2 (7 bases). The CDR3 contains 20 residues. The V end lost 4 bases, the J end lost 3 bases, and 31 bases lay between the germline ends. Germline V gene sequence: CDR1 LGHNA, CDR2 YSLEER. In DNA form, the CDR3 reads TGCGCCAGCAGCCGCCATCCTTGGGAGGGGGAGATCTACCCTTTCTACGAGCAGTACTTC. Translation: CASSRHPWEGEIYPFYEQYF.

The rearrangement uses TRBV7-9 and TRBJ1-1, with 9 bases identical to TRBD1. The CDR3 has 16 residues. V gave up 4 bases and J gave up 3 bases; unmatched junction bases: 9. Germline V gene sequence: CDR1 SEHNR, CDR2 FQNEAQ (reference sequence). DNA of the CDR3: TGTGCCAGCAGCTCGAACAGGGGGCTGGGAGACACTGAAGCTTTCTTT. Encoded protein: CASSSNRGLGDTEAFF.

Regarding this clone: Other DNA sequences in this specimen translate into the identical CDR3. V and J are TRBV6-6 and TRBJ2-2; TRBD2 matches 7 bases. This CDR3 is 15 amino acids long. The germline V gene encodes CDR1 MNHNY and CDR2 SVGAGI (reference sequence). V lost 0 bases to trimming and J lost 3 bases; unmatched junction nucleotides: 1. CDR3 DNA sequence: TGTGCCAGCAGTTACTCTAGCGGGTACACCGGGGAGCTGTTTTTT. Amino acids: CASSYSSGYTGELFF.

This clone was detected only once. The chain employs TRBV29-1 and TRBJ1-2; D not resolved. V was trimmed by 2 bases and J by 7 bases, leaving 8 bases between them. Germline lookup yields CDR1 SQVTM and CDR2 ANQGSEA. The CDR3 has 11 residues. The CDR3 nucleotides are TGCAGCGTTGAACAAAACGGTGGCTACACCTTC. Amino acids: CSVEQNGGYTF. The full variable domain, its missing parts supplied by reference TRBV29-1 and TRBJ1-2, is SAVISQKPSRDICQRGTSLTIQCQVDSQVTMMFWYRQQPGQSLTLIATANQGSEATYESGFVIDKFPISRPNLTFSTLTVSNMSPEDSSIYLCSVEQNGGYTFGSGTRLTVV.

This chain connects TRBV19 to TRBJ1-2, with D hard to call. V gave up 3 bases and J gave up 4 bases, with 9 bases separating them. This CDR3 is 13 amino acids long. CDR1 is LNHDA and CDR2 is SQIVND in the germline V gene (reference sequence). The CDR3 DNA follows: TGTGCCAGTAGTATTTCAGTCCTCTATGGCTACACCTTC. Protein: CASSISVLYGYTF.

CDR3 sequence reads: CASSYRQNRYEQYF. As DNA, the CDR3 is TGTGCCAGCAGTTATCGACAGAACCGCTACGAGCAGTACTTC. This chain joins TRBV6-5 and TRBJ2-7, with D possibly being TRBD1 (5 bases). Germline lookup yields CDR1 MNHEY and CDR2 SVGAGI. The CDR3 loop spans 14 amino acids. V lost 3 bases, J lost 3 bases, and 12 bases lay in between.

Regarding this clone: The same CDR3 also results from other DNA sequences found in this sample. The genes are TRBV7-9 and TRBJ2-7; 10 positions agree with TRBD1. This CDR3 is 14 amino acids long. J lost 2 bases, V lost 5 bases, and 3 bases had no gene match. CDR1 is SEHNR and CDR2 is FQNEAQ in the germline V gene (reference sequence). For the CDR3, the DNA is TGTGCCAGCAGCCTAGGACAGGGGGCCTACGAGCAGTACTTC. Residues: CASSLGQGAYEQYF.

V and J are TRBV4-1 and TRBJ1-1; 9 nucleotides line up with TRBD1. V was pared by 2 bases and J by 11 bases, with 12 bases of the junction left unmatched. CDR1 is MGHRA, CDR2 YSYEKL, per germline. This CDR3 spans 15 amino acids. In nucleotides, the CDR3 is TGCGCCAGCAGCCAAAAGAGGGGACAGGGCGCGGGGGCTTTCTTT. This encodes CASSQKRGQGAGAFF.

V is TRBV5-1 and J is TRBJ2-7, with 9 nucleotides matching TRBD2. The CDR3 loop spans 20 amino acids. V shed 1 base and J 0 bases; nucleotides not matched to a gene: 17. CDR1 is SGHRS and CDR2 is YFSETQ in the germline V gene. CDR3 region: CASSLIPSRAGGRSSYEQYF. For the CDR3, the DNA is TGCGCCAGCAGCTTGATCCCTTCTAGAGCGGGGGGCCGTAGCTCCTACGAGCAGTACTTC.

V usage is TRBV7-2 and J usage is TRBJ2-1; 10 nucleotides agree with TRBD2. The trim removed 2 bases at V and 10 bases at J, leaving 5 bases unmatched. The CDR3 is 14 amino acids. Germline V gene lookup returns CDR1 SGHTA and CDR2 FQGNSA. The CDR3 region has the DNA TGTGCCAGCAGCTTACAAGGGACTAGCGACGAGCAGTTCTTC. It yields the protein CASSLQGTSDEQFF.

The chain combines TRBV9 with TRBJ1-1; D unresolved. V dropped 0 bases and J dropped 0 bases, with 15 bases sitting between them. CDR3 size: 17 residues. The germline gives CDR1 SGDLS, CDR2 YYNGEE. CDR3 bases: TGTGCCAGCAGCGTAGATGAACGACACCCTATGAACACTGAAGCTTTCTTT. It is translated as CASSVDERHPMNTEAFF.

The CDR3 bases are TGTGCCAGCAGTTACGGGCGGACTGGGCGGGAGACCCAGTACTTC. Protein: CASSYGRTGRETQYF. V is TRBV6-5 and J is TRBJ2-5; the D gene is possibly TRBD2 (5 bases). Germline V gives CDR1 MNHEY, CDR2 SVGAGI. This CDR3 has 15 residues. Trimming took off 2 bases at V and 5 bases at J, with 15 bases between the two ends.

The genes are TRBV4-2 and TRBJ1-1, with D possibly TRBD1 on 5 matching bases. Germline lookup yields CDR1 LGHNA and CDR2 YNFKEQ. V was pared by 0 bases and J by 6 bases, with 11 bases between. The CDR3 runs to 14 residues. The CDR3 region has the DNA TGTGCCAGCAGCCAAGATGCGGGAGGGGCTGAAGCTTTCTTT. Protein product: CASSQDAGGAEAFF.

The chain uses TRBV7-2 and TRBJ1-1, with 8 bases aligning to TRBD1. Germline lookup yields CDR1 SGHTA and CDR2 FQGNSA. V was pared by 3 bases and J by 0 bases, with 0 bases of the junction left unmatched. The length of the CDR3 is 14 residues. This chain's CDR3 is CASSLGQVNTEAFF. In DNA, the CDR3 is TGTGCCAGCAGCTTGGGACAGGTGAACACTGAAGCTTTCTTT. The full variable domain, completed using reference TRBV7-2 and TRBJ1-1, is GAGVSQSPSNKVTEKGKDVELRCDPISGHTALYWYRQSLGQGLEFLIYFQGNSAPDKSGLPSDRFSAERTGGSVSTLTIQRTQQEDSAVYLCASSLGQVNTEAFFGQGTRLTVV.

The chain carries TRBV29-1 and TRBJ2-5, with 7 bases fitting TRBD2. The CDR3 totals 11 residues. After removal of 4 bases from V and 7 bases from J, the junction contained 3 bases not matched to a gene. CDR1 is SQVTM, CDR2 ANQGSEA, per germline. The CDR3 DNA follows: TGCAGCGTTGGATCGGGGGGGACCCAGTACTTC. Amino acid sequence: CSVGSGGTQYF.

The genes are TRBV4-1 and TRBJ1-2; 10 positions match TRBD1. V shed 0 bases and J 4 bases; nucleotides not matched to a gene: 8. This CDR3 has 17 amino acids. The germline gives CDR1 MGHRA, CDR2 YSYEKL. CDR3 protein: CASSQELPGQGSYGYTF. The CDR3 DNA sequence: TGCGCCAGCAGCCAAGAACTACCGGGACAGGGGAGCTATGGCTACACCTTC.

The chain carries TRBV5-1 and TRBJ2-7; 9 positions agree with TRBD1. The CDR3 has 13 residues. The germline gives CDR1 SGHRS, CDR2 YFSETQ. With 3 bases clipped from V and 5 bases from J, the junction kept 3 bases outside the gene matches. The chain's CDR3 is CASSSTGGHEQYF. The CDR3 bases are TGCGCCAGCAGCTCCACAGGGGGCCACGAGCAGTACTTC.

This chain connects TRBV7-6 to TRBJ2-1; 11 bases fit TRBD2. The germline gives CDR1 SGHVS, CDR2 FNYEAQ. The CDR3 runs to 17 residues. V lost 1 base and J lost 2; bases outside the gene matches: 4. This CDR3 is CASSLELAGAPYNEQFF. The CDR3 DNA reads TGTGCCAGCAGCTTAGAACTAGCGGGGGCCCCCTACAATGAGCAGTTCTTC.

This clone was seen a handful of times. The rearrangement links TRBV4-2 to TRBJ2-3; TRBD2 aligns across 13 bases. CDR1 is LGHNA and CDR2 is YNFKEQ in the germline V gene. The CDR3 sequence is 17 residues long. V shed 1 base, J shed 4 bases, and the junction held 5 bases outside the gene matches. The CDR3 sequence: CASSQGLAGGGSDTQYF. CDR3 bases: TGTGCCAGCAGCCAAGGACTAGCGGGGGGAGGCTCAGATACGCAGTATTTT.

CDR3 sequence reads: CASGDGSYEANYGYTF. The CDR3 DNA reads TGTGCCAGCGGCGACGGATCCTATGAGGCTAACTATGGCTACACCTTC. The chain couples TRBV7-9 to TRBJ1-2, with D unresolved. Germline V gene lookup returns CDR1 SEHNR and CDR2 FQNEAQ (reference sequence). V was trimmed by 8 bases and J by 0 bases, leaving 19 bases between them. The CDR3 runs 16 residues. The full variable domain, rest sourced from reference TRBV7-9 and TRBJ1-2, is DTGVSQNPRHKITKRGQNVTFRCDPISEHNRLYWYRQTLGQGPEFLTYFQNEAQLEKSRLLSDRFSAERPKGSFSTLEIQRTEQGDSAMYLCASGDGSYEANYGYTFGSGTRLTVV.

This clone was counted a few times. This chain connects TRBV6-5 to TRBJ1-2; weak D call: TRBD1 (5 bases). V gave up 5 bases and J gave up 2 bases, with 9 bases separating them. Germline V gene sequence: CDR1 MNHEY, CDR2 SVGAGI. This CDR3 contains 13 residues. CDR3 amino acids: CASSRAGNYGYTF. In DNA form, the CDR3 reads TGTGCCAGCAGTCGGGCAGGGAACTATGGCTACACCTTC.

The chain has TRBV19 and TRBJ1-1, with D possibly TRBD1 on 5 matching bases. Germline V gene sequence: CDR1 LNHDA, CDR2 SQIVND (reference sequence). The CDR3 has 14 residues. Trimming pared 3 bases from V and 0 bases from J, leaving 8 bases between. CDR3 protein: CASSMQGMNTEAFF. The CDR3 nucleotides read TGTGCCAGTAGTATGCAGGGTATGAACACTGAAGCTTTCTTT.

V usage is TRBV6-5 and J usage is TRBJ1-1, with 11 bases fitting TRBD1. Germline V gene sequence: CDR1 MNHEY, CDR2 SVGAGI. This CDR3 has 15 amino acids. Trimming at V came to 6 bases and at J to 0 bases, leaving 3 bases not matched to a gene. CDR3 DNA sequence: TGTGCCAGCAGAACGGGACAGGGGGTGAACACTGAAGCTTTCTTT. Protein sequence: CASRTGQGVNTEAFF.

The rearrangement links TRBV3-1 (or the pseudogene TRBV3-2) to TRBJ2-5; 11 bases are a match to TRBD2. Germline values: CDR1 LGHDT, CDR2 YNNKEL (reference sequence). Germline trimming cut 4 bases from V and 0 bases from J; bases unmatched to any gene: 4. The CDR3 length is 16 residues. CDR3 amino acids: CASSRGLAEYQETQYF. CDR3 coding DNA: TGTGCCAGCAGCCGGGGACTAGCGGAGTACCAAGAGACCCAGTACTTC.

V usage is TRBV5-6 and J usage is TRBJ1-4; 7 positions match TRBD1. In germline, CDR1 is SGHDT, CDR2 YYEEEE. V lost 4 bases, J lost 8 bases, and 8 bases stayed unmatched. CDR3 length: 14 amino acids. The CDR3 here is CASSRQGEGEKLFF. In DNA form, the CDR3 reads TGTGCCAGCAGCCGACAGGGTGAGGGGGAAAAACTGTTTTTT.